These 12 T cell receptor beta chains originate from one sample sequenced in a study of cytomegalovirus exposure and HLA in healthy donors. PCR involved 60 Vbeta and 13 Jbeta primers. Profiling relied on immunoSEQ multiplex PCR, and the TCRdb table lists in-frame clones only, not all of them. In the table there are 50,000 to 80,000 clones, about three quarters of which are singletons. Sequenced: PBMCs. Every receptor here comes from a male donor in good health and CMV-seropositive.

The V call is TRBV4-1, the J call TRBJ1-1; 7 bases agree with TRBD1. The germline V gene encodes CDR1 MGHRA and CDR2 YSYEKL. The CDR3 extends over 15 amino acids. V lost 3 bases, J lost 5 bases, and 9 bases stayed unmatched. In DNA, the CDR3 is TGCGCCAGCAGCCAGGCTGACAGGGTAAAGACTGAAGCTTTCTTT. Residues: CASSQADRVKTEAFF.

This clone was seen once. This sequence joins TRBV18 and TRBJ2-2, with TRBD2 identical over 8 bases. V was clipped by 2 bases and J by 5 bases; unmatched bases: 1. CDR3 length: 14 residues. Per germline, CDR1 KGHSH and CDR2 LQKENI. This CDR3 is CASSPGGGTGELFF. The CDR3 bases are TGTGCCAGCTCACCAGGCGGGGGGACCGGGGAGCTGTTTTTT.

This clone turned up a few times. The V call is TRBV6-5, the J call TRBJ2-1; D possibly corresponds to TRBD2 (5 bases). There are 12 residues in the CDR3. Germline CDR1 and CDR2: MNHEY and SVGAGI. The ends were cut back, 2 bases at V and 10 bases at J, with 9 bases in the middle. DNA for the CDR3: TGTGCCAGCAGTTACACCGCTAGCGAGCAGTTCTTC. Amino acids: CASSYTASEQFF.

The chain employs TRBV5-1 and TRBJ1-5; D possibly corresponds to TRBD1 (5 bases). CDR1 and CDR2 from the germline V gene are SGHRS and YFSETQ. The CDR3 spans 15 residues. Between the trimmed V and J ends, which lost 4 bases and 2 bases, there was a span of 13 bases. CDR3 DNA sequence: TGCGCCAGCAGCCCCGGGAGGGGTGGCAATCAGCCCCAGCATTTT. Translation: CASSPGRGGNQPQHF.

This clone was counted only a few times. The rearrangement joins TRBV27 to TRBJ1-5; TRBD1 is a possible D gene (5 bases). Germline V gene data show CDR1 as MNHEY and CDR2 as SMNVEV (reference sequence). V was shortened by 5 bases and J by 1 base, with 12 bases between the two germline ends. There are 15 residues in the CDR3. CDR3 sequence reads: CASSRGRLSNQPQHF. CDR3 bases: TGTGCCAGCAGTAGGGGCAGGTTAAGCAATCAGCCCCAGCATTTT.

V usage is TRBV19 and J usage is TRBJ1-1; 7 positions match TRBD1. CDR1 is LNHDA and CDR2 is SQIVND in the germline V gene (reference sequence). The CDR3 is 14 residues long. With V trimmed by 4 bases and J by 2 bases, 4 bases remained unmatched. CDR3 nucleotide sequence: TGTGCCAGTAGTACCCGACAGGGAAACACTGAAGCTTTCTTT. This translates into CASSTRQGNTEAFF.

The chain recombines TRBV5-1 with TRBJ2-6; a weak D match, TRBD1 (5 bases). CDR1 and CDR2 (germline): SGHRS, YFSETQ. The CDR3 has 16 residues. The ends were cut back, 2 bases at V and 0 bases at J, with 9 bases in the middle. CDR3 region: CASSLDSHSGANVLTF. The DNA for the CDR3 is TGCGCCAGCAGCTTAGACAGCCACTCTGGGGCCAACGTCCTGACTTTC.

This sequence joins TRBV2 and TRBJ2-1, with 7 positions matching TRBD2. CDR1 is SNHLY and CDR2 is FYNNEI in the germline V gene. This CDR3 has 18 amino acids. The V and J ends lost 1 base and 8 bases, in that order; junction bases with no gene match: 17. CDR3 sequence (DNA): TGTGCCAGCAGTGAAGATGTTAGCGGGCGGGCAACTTGGGATGAGCAGTTCTTC. Amino acid sequence: CASSEDVSGRATWDEQFF.

The chain combines TRBV29-1 with TRBJ2-2; possible D gene TRBD2, 6 bases. Trimming pared 5 bases from V and 8 bases from J, leaving 15 bases between. The CDR3 length is 13 residues. Germline CDR1 SQVTM, CDR2 ANQGSEA. The CDR3 DNA reads as TGCAGCGTTCCGGGAGTCGGGGTAGGGGAGCTGTTTTTT. Translated: CSVPGVGVGELFF.

The chain links TRBV28 to TRBJ2-1; tentative D call: TRBD2 (6 bases). CDR3 length equals 15 residues. Germline loops: CDR1 MDHEN, CDR2 SYDVKM. Deletions cut 2 bases from V and 3 bases from J, with 11 bases between. The CDR3 protein is CASSLTRRGYNEQFF. The DNA of the CDR3 is TGTGCCAGCAGTTTAACCAGGCGGGGCTACAATGAGCAGTTCTTC. Looking up the rest from reference TRBV28 and TRBJ2-1 gives the full variable domain: DVKVTQSSRYLVKRTGEKVFLECVQDMDHENMFWYRQDPGLGLRLIYFSYDVKMKEKGDIPEGYSVSREKKERFSLILESASTNQTSMYLCASSLTRRGYNEQFFGPGTRLTVL.

The chain uses TRBV30 and TRBJ1-4, with D hard to call. CDR3 length equals 11 residues. Trimming left V 6 bases short and J 8 bases short, with 10 bases between. CDR1 is GTSNPN, CDR2 SVGIG, per germline (reference sequence). The CDR3 DNA sequence: TGTGCCTGCCCGGGGAACGAAAAACTGTTTTTT. It is translated as CACPGNEKLFF.

This sequence joins TRBV10-3 and TRBJ2-1; possibly TRBD2 for D (5 bases). There are 16 residues in the CDR3. Germline CDR1 and CDR2: ENHRY and SYGVKD. Trimming took off 5 bases at V and 4 bases at J, with 18 bases between the two ends. As DNA, the CDR3 is TGTGCCATCAGTAAGCAATTGGGAGCGGATTACAATGAGCAGTTCTTC. It codes for CAISKQLGADYNEQFF.